This T cell receptor (beta chain) was sequenced during a study of tumor and adjacent non-tumor tissue in lung cancer. Study-wide results and limits: TCR diversity was significantly greater in tumor than normal lung tissue.

From germline, CDR1 is SQVTM and CDR2 ANQGSEA. This CDR3 spans 15 amino acids. After removal of 7 bases from V and 0 bases from J, the junction contained 6 bases not matched to a gene. Of note for this clonotype: As yet, its antigen is unknown.

RNA was extracted from bulk tissue without any cell sorting. TCRbeta libraries were built with three rounds of nested PCR, modified from ARM-PCR. TCRdb ran MiXCR on the multiplex PCR reads and lists one entry per CDR3 protein. The sample gives some 74,000 distinct CDR3 sequences, around 77% of which show up once; around 9.6% is in the top ten. The TCR comes from a woman between 35 and 50 years old with non-small cell lung cancer. The sequencing sample was made of lung tumor tissue. The chain employs TRBV29-1 and TRBJ2-1; 10 bases are shared with TRBD2. In DNA form, the CDR3 reads TGCAGCGCTACTAGGACTAGCGGCTCCTACAATGAGCAGTTCTTC. Translating gives CSATRTSGSYNEQFF.